This is a list of T cell receptor beta chains from one sample in a study of blood T cell repertoires in COVID-19. The repertoire was sequenced with immunoSEQ multiplex PCR; TCRdb's copy has only in-frame clones and lacks some. The sample records about 31,000 clones, approximately 88% being singletons. The sample taken for sequencing was peripheral blood. These receptors came from a woman aged 40 to 50 with active or convalescent COVID-19. Both conserved end residues are trimmed from each CDR3. The order of the fields is CDR3 protein, V gene.

CDR3aa: ASSLDGTEHTGELF
v_gene: TRBV5-8

CDR3aa: ASSYGRQGAESPLH
v_gene: TRBV6-5

CDR3aa: ASSQDQAAGLNEKLF
v_gene: TRBV4-2

CDR3aa: ASSLGGSAVLQF
v_gene: TRBV7-2

CDR3aa: ASSQDSTRPTDTQY
v_gene: TRBV4-3

CDR3aa: ASSLDRRRAEAF
v_gene: TRBV7-2

CDR3aa: ASSLVLAGYYNEQF
v_gene: TRBV28

CDR3aa: ASSVEMGLAGGETQY
v_gene: TRBV9

CDR3aa: AWSVLQGLGNEQF
v_gene: TRBV30

CDR3aa: ASGLGGEQY
v_gene: TRBV27

CDR3aa: ASTYRGGDTGELF
v_gene: TRBV19

CDR3aa: ASSPDRGQADTQY
v_gene: TRBV7-2

CDR3aa: ASSLSAGGTNEKLF
v_gene: TRBV28

CDR3aa: ASSLGRGSTEAF
v_gene: TRBV7-3

CDR3aa: ASSIKAGGPAVEQF
v_gene: TRBV19

CDR3aa: AWAGTGGRTGELF
v_gene: TRBV30

CDR3aa: ASSLGDGGNQPQH
v_gene: TRBV7-8

CDR3aa: ASSDHRDLQETQY
v_gene: TRBV19

CDR3aa: ASSVPTGNYGYT
v_gene: TRBV9

CDR3aa: ASGERATNEKLF
v_gene: TRBV2

CDR3aa: ASSSSLYRELF
v_gene: TRBV19

CDR3aa: ASSLEVNEQF
v_gene: TRBV7-2

CDR3aa: AWAGLAGAGTQY
v_gene: TRBV30

CDR3aa: ASSFRGAFNSPLH
v_gene: TRBV11-2

CDR3aa: TSSAYRGGEKLF
v_gene: TRBV27

CDR3aa: ASSWGQVGNVNQPQH
v_gene: TRBV5-5

CDR3aa: ASSTPPQGPGNTIY
v_gene: TRBV19

CDR3aa: ASSLVPGTSGDTQY
v_gene: TRBV7-2

CDR3aa: AGSGSFSYNEQF
v_gene: TRBV10-3